The present entry profiles one T cell receptor beta chain with its context. This sample was included in a study of shared clonotypes between healthy human individuals. This CDR3 region has 16 residues. Trimming removed 3 bases at V and 4 bases at J, with 18 bases between. Germline assignment: CDR1 KGHSH and CDR2 LQKENI. Genomic DNA (from each subset) was split evenly across several immunoSEQ plates. PBMC DNA, left unsorted, was sequenced on ten immunoSEQ deep assay plates. Repertoires were generated with immunoSEQ multiplex PCR, while TCRdb's copy carries only in-frame clones and drops some. The sample shows over 400,000 clones, approximately 80% of them seen only once.

Input material: PBMCs. This sequence originates from a woman in her forties in good health. Some clones in this sample may be carry-over from other donors' samples. The V gene is TRBV18, the J gene TRBJ2-5; no firm D call. In DNA form, the CDR3 reads TGTGCCAGCTCACCTACAGAGGTAGCAAGAGGAGAGACCCAGTACTTC. It yields the protein CASSPTEVARGETQYF.